These 8 T cell receptor beta chains originate from one sample sequenced in a study of T cell clonality in common variable immunodeficiency. General study points: Common variable immunodeficiency TCR beta sequences reportedly had fewer deletions and N-nucleotide insertions.

What these receptors recognize is not known. The assay was immunoSEQ multiplex PCR, and TCRdb's table has in-frame clones only and misses some. There are 21,000 or so clones in the sample, none observed a single time. Material: peripheral blood mononuclear cells. These receptors all come from a human donor with common variable immunodeficiency.

The table lists this clone with many counts. The read finishes 3 residues shy of the CDR3 end, and the germline J gene is used to complete it. This sequence joins TRBV5-1 and TRBJ2-3, with 8 nucleotides matching TRBD1. This CDR3 spans 14 amino acids. The germline gives CDR1 SGHRS, CDR2 YFSETQ. V lost 5 bases, J lost 0 bases, and 2 bases stayed unmatched. The CDR3 bases that were read are TGCGCCAGCAGGCGGGACAGGAGCACAGATACG. The encoded protein is CASRRDRSTDT. The full CDR3 is CASRRDRSTDTQYF.

This clone has at least ten counts. The CDR3 is cut off 3 residues early in the read; its end comes from the germline J gene. This chain connects TRBV7-9 to TRBJ2-3, with 10 bases fitting TRBD1. The CDR3 consists of 14 residues. After removal of 5 bases from V and 4 bases from J, the junction contained 3 bases not matched to a gene. The germline gives CDR1 SEHNR, CDR2 FQNEAQ (reference sequence). CDR3 DNA, as far as it was read: TGTGCCAGCAGCCGGACAGGGGGGGCAGATACG. Translating gives CASSRTGGADT. The full CDR3 sequence reads CASSRTGGADTQYF.

In its sample, this clone was seen many times. The read terminates 3 residues ahead of where the CDR3 ends, so the germline J gene completes it. The rearrangement joins TRBV20-1 to TRBJ2-5; the match to TRBD2 covers 15 bases. V trimming: 5 bases; J trimming: 2 bases; junction bases outside the gene matches: 6. Germline values: CDR1 DFQATT, CDR2 SNEGSKA (reference sequence). CDR3 length: 16 residues. The sequenced part of the CDR3 DNA is TGCAGTGCTCCCGGGACTAGCGGGGGGAATCAAGAGACC. This sequence encodes CSAPGTSGGNQET. The entire CDR3 protein is CSAPGTSGGNQETQYF.

This clone was detected many times. The DNA ends 3 residues before the CDR3 does, and the rest of the CDR3 is filled in from the germline J gene. The V gene is TRBV7-6, the J gene TRBJ1-3; maybe TRBD1 (5 bases). Germline V lookup: CDR1 SGHVS, CDR2 FNYEAQ. The CDR3 spans 15 residues. V was cut by 4 bases and J by 3 bases, with 13 bases left in between. CDR3: CASSSKSGFGNTIYF. The sequenced CDR3 bases are TGTGCCAGCAGCTCTAAATCAGGGTTTGGAAACACC.

This clone has at least ten counts. Sequencing ends 3 residues short of the CDR3 end; the germline J gene provides the rest. This chain connects TRBV11-2 to TRBJ2-3, with 9 positions matching TRBD1. With 4 bases clipped from V and 4 bases from J, the junction kept 3 bases outside the gene matches. The germline V gene encodes CDR1 SGHAT and CDR2 FQNNGV. CDR3 length: 14 amino acids. The CDR3 bases that were read are TGTGCCAGCAGCTCACGGACAGGGGCAGATACG. This encodes CASSSRTGADT. From start to end, the CDR3 is CASSSRTGADTQYF. Supplemented by reference TRBV11-2 and TRBJ2-3, the full variable domain reads EAGVAQSPRYKIIEKRQSVAFWCNPISGHATLYWYQQILGQGPKLLIQFQNNGVVDDSQLPKDRFSAERLKGVDSTLKIQPAKLEDSAVYLCASSSRTGADTQYFGPGTRLTVL.

This clone appeared many times. The read ends 3 residues early relative to the CDR3; the germline J gene fills the gap. This sequence joins TRBV2 and TRBJ1-1; the D is unclear. Germline CDR1 is SNHLY and CDR2 is FYNNEI. Trimming stripped 4 bases from V and 6 bases from J, with 21 bases between. The CDR3 length is 16 residues. The sequenced CDR3 bases are TGTGCCAGCAGTGCCGGGGAGGGTATCTTGATCGCTGAA. Residues: CASSAGEGILIAE. The whole CDR3 sequence reads CASSAGEGILIAEAFF.

As regards this clone: Sequencing ends 3 residues short of the CDR3 end; the germline J gene provides the rest. This CDR3 is also generated by other DNA sequences in the sample. V and J are TRBV7-2 and TRBJ1-5; D may be TRBD1 (5 bases). V dropped 5 bases and J dropped 7 bases, with 18 bases sitting between them. The CDR3 has 15 amino acids. The germline CDR1 and CDR2 sequences are SGHTA and FQGNSA. Partial CDR3 DNA: TGTGCCAGCAGCCCGTACCCGGGGGGTGGGCAGCCC. It codes for CASSPYPGGGQP. The whole CDR3 region reads CASSPYPGGGQPQHF.

This clone was seen repeatedly, ten times or more. The observed sequence ends 3 residues before the CDR3 terminus, with the missing tail filled in from the germline J gene. The chain joins TRBV23-1 to TRBJ2-4, with D tentatively TRBD2 (7 bases). TRBV23-1 has ORF status, its function being uncertain. The CDR3 consists of 18 residues. With 2 bases removed from V and 3 bases from J, the gap between germline ends came to 20 bases. CDR3 loop: CASSQVRAGARGKNIQYF. The DNA read from the CDR3 is TGCGCCAGCAGTCAAGTACGGGCGGGGGCGCGGGGCAAAAACATT.